This TCR beta chain was sequenced during a study of blood T cell repertoires in COVID-19. Study-level information: Donors in the United States, Italy and Spain gave samples during acute or convalescent COVID-19. In each case, the material was cDNA or gDNA derived from T cells, B-cell-depleted T cells, or PBMCs.

Patients of the Seattle cohort, enrolled during active infection, were followed longitudinally. CDR1 and CDR2 from the germline V gene are SGHVS and FQNEAQ. This CDR3 is 14 amino acids long. Trimming at V came to 5 bases and at J to 7 bases, leaving 8 bases not matched to a gene. In the original analysis: Estimated nucleated cell counts came from reference gene primer amplification. Here immunoSEQ multiplex PCR was the method, and the copy in TCRdb shows in-frame clones only, minus some. V and J calls and clone size are as listed in that table; D and trimming were resolved from the DNA. The sample lists 250,000 or so clones, around 87% occurring once.

The V and J genes are TRBV7-8 and TRBJ1-5; TRBD1 agrees at 7 bases. The receptor was derived from a woman aged 60-75 years with COVID-19, enrolled during active disease. Sequenced: peripheral blood. This CDR3 reads CASSLGGAGQPQHF. The CDR3 nucleotides are TGTGCCAGCAGCCTAGGGGGCGCTGGGCAGCCCCAGCATTTT.